Presented here are 6 T cell receptor beta chains from one specimen sequenced in a study of blood T cell repertoires in COVID-19. Clones were sequenced by immunoSEQ multiplex PCR, and TCRdb holds only the in-frame ones, with some missing. The table shows just over 300,000 clones, with over 75% occurring only once. Sequencing was carried out using PBMCs or T cells enriched from blood (not recorded which). These receptors were collected from a man aged 25 to 40 who had recovered from COVID-19.

The chain has TRBV11-3 and TRBJ1-1, with TRBD1 as a possible D gene (5 bases). The CDR3 totals 13 residues. The ends were cut back, 2 bases at V and 4 bases at J, with 8 bases in the middle. Germline loops: CDR1 SGHNT, CDR2 YENEEA. CDR3 bases: TGTGCCAGCAGCTTACGACAGAGCACTGAAGCTTTCTTT. It codes for CASSLRQSTEAFF.

This clone was seen only once. The chain uses TRBV5-1 and TRBJ1-1; D is unresolved. The CDR3 sequence is 13 residues long. Germline assignment: CDR1 SGHRS and CDR2 YFSETQ. The V end lost 0 bases, the J end lost 7 bases, and 10 bases lay between the germline ends. This CDR3 is CASSLDPSGEAFF. CDR3 sequence (DNA): TGCGCCAGCAGCTTGGACCCATCCGGTGAAGCTTTCTTT.

As DNA, the CDR3 is TGCGCCAGCAGCCTTTCACGGGGGGCCGACTATGGCTACACCTTC. Translation: CASSLSRGADYGYTF. The chain is built from TRBV5-1 and TRBJ1-2, with TRBD1 as a possible D gene (6 bases). CDR1 SGHRS and CDR2 YFSETQ come from the germline V gene. The CDR3 length is 15 residues. Trimming removed 4 bases from V and 3 bases from J, with 16 bases in between.

This chain joins TRBV7-6 and TRBJ2-1, with D perhaps TRBD1 (6 bases). This CDR3 has 16 residues. Trimming cost V 2 bases and J 3 bases, with 14 bases left between them. CDR1 and CDR2 from the germline V gene are SGHVS and FNYEAQ. CDR3 in amino acids: CASSLSFGGSYNEQFF. DNA of the CDR3: TGTGCCAGCAGCTTATCGTTTGGGGGCAGCTACAATGAGCAGTTCTTC.

V is TRBV15 and J is TRBJ2-5; 7 bases line up with TRBD1. V lost 8 bases to trimming and J lost 3 bases; unmatched junction nucleotides: 6. Germline CDR1 reads LNHNV; CDR2 reads YYDKDF (reference sequence). The CDR3 length is 13 residues. CDR3 loop: CATSRGSEETQYF. DNA for the CDR3: TGTGCCACCTCCAGGGGGTCCGAAGAGACCCAGTACTTC.

This chain links TRBV9 with TRBJ2-6, with TRBD2 identical over 10 bases. CDR3 size: 18 residues. Trimming removed 0 bases from V and 0 bases from J; junction bases left unmatched: 3. Per germline, CDR1 SGDLS and CDR2 YYNGEE. The CDR3 nucleotides read TGTGCCAGCAGCGTAGCTCTAGCGGGGGCCTCTGGGGCCAACGTCCTGACTTTC. Translated, it gives CASSVALAGASGANVLTF.